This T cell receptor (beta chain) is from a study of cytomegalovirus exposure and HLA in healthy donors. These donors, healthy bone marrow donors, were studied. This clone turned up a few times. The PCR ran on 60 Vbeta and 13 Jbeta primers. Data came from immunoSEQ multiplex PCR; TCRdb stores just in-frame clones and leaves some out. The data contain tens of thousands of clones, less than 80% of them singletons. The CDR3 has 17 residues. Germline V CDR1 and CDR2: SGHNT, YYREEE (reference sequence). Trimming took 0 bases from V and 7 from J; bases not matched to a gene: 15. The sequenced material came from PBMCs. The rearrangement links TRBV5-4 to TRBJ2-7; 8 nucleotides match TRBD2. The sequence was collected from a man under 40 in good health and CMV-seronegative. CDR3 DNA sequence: TGTGCCAGCAGCTTGGGAGGTCGGGTCGGGAGGGCTGAAGAGCAGTACTTC. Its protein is CASSLGGRVGRAEEQYF.